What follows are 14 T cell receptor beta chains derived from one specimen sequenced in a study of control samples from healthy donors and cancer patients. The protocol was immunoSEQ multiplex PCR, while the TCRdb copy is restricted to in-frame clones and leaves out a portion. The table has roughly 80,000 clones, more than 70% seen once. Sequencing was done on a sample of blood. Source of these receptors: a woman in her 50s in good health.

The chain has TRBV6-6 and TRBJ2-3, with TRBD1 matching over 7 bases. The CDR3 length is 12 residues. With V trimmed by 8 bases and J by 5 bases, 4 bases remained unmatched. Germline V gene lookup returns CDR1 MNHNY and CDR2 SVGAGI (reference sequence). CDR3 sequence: CASQRTGDTQYF. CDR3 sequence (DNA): TGTGCCAGCCAAAGGACAGGAGATACGCAGTATTTT.

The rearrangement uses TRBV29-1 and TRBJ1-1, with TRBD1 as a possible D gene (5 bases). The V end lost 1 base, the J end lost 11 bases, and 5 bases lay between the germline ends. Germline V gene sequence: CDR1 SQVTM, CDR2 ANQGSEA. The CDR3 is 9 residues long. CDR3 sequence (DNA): TGCAGCGTTGAAGGGGGGGCTTTCTTT. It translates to CSVEGGAFF. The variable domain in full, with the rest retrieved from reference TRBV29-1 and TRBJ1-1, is SAVISQKPSRDICQRGTSLTIQCQVDSQVTMMFWYRQQPGQSLTLIATANQGSEATYESGFVIDKFPISRPNLTFSTLTVSNMSPEDSSIYLCSVEGGAFFGQGTRLTVV.

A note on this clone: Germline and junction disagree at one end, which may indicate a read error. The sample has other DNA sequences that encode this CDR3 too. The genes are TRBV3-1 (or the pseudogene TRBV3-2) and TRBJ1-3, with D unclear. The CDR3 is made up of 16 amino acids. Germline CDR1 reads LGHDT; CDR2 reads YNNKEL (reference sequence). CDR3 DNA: TGTGCCAGTAGCCAAGACCCCACGATCTCTGGAAACACCATATATTTT. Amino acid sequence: CASSQDPTISGNTIYF.

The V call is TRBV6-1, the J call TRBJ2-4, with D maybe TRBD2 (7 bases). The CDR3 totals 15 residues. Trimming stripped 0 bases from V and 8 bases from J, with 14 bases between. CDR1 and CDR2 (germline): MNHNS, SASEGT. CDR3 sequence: CASSEALGGAYIQYF. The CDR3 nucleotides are TGTGCCAGCAGTGAAGCGCTGGGGGGGGCATACATTCAGTACTTC.

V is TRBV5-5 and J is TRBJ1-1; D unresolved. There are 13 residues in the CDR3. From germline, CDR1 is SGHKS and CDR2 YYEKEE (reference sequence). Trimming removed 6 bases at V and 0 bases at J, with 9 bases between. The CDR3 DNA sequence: TGTGCCAGCATGATCGACTTGAACACTGAAGCTTTCTTT. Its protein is CASMIDLNTEAFF.

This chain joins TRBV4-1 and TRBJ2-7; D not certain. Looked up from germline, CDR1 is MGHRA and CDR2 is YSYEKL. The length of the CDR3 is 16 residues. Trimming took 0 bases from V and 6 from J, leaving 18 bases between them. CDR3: CASSQERLLGRGEQYF. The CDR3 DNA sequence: TGCGCCAGCAGCCAAGAACGGCTTTTAGGGCGAGGCGAGCAGTACTTC.

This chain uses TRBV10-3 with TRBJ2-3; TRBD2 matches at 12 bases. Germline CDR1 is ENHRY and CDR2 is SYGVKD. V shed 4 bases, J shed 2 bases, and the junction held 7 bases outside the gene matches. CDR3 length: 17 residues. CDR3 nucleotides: TGTGCCATCAGTGTGACTAGCGGGGGCCGCATCACAGATACGCAGTATTTT. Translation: CAISVTSGGRITDTQYF.

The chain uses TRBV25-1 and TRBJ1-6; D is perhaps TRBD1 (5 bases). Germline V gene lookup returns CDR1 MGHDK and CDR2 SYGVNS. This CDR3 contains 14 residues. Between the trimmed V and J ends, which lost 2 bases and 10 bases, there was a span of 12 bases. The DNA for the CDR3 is TGTGCCAGCAGTGAAACAGGTTTATACTCACCCCTCCACTTT. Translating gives CASSETGLYSPLHF. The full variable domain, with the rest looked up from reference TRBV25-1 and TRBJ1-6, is EADIYQTPRYLVIGTGKKITLECSQTMGHDKMYWYQQDPGMELHLIHYSYGVNSTEKGDLSSESTVSRIRTEHFPLTLESARPSHTSQYLCASSETGLYSPLHFGNGTRLTVT.

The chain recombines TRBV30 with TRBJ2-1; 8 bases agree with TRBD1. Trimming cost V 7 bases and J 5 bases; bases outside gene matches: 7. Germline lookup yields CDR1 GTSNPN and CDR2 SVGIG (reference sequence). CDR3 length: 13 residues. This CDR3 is CASEQGGHNEQFF. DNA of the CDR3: TGTGCCTCAGAACAGGGGGGACACAATGAGCAGTTCTTC.

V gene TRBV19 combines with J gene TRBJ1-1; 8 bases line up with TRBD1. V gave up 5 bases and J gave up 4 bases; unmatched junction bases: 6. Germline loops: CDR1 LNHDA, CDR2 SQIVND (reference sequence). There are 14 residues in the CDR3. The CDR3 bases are TGTGCCAGTAGTTACACTGACAGGGGCACTGAAGCTTTCTTT. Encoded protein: CASSYTDRGTEAFF.

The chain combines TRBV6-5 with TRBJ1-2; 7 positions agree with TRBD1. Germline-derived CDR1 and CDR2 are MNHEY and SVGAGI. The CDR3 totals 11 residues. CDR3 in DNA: TGTGCGAGCGGGACAGACTATGGCTACACCTTC. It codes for CASGTDYGYTF.

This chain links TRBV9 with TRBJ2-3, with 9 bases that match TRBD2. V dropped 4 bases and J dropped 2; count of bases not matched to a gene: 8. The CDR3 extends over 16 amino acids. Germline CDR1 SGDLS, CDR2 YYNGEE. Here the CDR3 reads CASSQRTSGFTDTQYF. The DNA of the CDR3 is TGTGCCAGCAGCCAACGCACTAGCGGGTTCACAGATACGCAGTATTTT.

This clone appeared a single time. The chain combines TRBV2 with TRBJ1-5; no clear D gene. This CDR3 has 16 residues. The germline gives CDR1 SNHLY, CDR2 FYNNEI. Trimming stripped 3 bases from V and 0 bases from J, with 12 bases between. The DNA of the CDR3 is TGTGCCAGCAGTGATTTAGGGATCTATAGCAATCAGCCCCAGCATTTT. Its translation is CASSDLGIYSNQPQHF. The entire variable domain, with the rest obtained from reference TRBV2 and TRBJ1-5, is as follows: EPEVTQTPSHQVTQMGQEVILRCVPISNHLYFYWYRQILGQKVEFLVSFYNNEISEKSEIFDDQFSVERPDGSNFTLKIRSTKLEDSAMYFCASSDLGIYSNQPQHFGDGTRLSIL.

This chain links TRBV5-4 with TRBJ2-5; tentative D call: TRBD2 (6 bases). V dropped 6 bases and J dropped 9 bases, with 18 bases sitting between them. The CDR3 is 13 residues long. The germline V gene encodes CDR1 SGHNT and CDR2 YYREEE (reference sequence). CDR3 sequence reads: CASKLPPEGSQYF. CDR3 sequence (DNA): TGTGCCAGCAAACTACCTCCGGAGGGGTCCCAGTACTTC.